The 25 T cell receptor beta chains below all came from one sample that was sequenced in a study of T cell responses to AZD1222 COVID-19 vaccine. Libraries were prepared by immunoSEQ multiplex PCR; TCRdb keeps only in-frame clonotypes and omits some of them. The table shows 60,000 to 70,000 clones, with 82% occurring only once. The sequencing used peripheral blood, collected on day 0 of AZD1222 vaccination. The receptors stem from an adult in good health.

This rearrangement joins TRBV19 to TRBJ2-7, with a tentative D call TRBD2 (6 bases). There are 15 residues in the CDR3. Germline-derived CDR1 and CDR2 are LNHDA and SQIVND (reference sequence). The V gene lost 0 bases and the J gene lost 6 bases, with 15 bases spanning the gap. CDR3 region: CASSIDRERVGEQYF. For the CDR3, the DNA is TGTGCCAGTAGTATAGATCGGGAGAGGGTCGGCGAGCAGTACTTC.

The chain couples TRBV9 to TRBJ1-4; the D gene is possibly TRBD1 (6 bases). V lost 7 bases and J lost 6, with 25 bases in between. This CDR3 comprises 17 residues. Germline CDR1 reads SGDLS; CDR2 reads YYNGEE. The CDR3 loop is CASARGGGWGFDEKLFF. In DNA, the CDR3 is TGTGCCAGCGCCCGAGGGGGAGGCTGGGGCTTCGATGAAAAACTGTTTTTT.

This sequence joins TRBV7-9 and TRBJ1-1; D unresolved. Trimming pared 5 bases from V and 6 bases from J, leaving 13 bases between. The CDR3 covers 13 residues. CDR1 is SEHNR, CDR2 FQNEAQ, per germline (reference sequence). CDR3 bases: TGTGCCAGCAGCCCCGCATCCGGGCCTGAAGCTTTCTTT. It encodes CASSPASGPEAFF.

The rearrangement links TRBV25-1 to TRBJ2-7, with 12 positions matching TRBD2. The CDR3 is 16 residues long. The V segment lost 11 bases and the J segment 0 bases; nucleotides outside the gene matches: 11. Germline CDR1 MGHDK, CDR2 SYGVNS. CDR3 bases: TGTGCCGCAGTTACTAGCGGGGGGCCAAGCTCCTACGAGCAGTACTTC. As protein: CAAVTSGGPSSYEQYF.

The chain uses TRBV28 and TRBJ2-1, with TRBD2 matching 10 bases. CDR1 is MDHEN, CDR2 SYDVKM, per germline. After removal of 6 bases from V and 3 bases from J, the junction contained 5 bases not matched to a gene. The CDR3 has 15 residues. CDR3 sequence reads: CASRPLAGGYNEQFF. For the CDR3, the DNA is TGTGCCAGCAGGCCGTTAGCGGGGGGCTACAATGAGCAGTTCTTC.

This sequence joins TRBV5-1 and TRBJ1-1; 8 nucleotides line up with TRBD1. Germline assignment: CDR1 SGHRS and CDR2 YFSETQ. There are 15 residues in the CDR3. V gave up 1 base and J gave up 5 bases; unmatched junction bases: 7. The CDR3 DNA reads as TGCGCCAGCAGCTTGAGGCAGGGGGCGGCTACTGAAGCTTTCTTT. Its translation is CASSLRQGAATEAFF.

J is TRBJ2-7 and V is TRBV4-1; D is unclear. Germline V lookup: CDR1 MGHRA, CDR2 YSYEKL. This CDR3 comprises 15 residues. The V end lost 0 bases, the J end lost 0 bases, and 9 bases lay between the germline ends. As DNA, the CDR3 is TGCGCCAGCAGCCAAGAGCATACGATCTCCTACGAGCAGTACTTC. Its protein is CASSQEHTISYEQYF.

This chain connects TRBV12-3 or TRBV12-4 to TRBJ2-5; tentatively, D is TRBD1 or TRBD2 (6 bases each). Trimming removed 3 bases from V and 5 bases from J, with 10 bases in between. The CDR3 contains 13 residues. The CDR3 region has the DNA TGTGCCAGCAGTTTTCACGGGGGCGAGACCCAGTACTTC. This codes for CASSFHGGETQYF.

The CDR3 nucleotides are TGCGCCAGCAGCCAACCGGACAGAACAGATACGCAGTATTTT. Its translation: CASSQPDRTDTQYF. This chain joins TRBV4-1 and TRBJ2-3; tentative D call: TRBD1 (6 bases). This CDR3 region has 14 residues. Germline-derived CDR1 and CDR2 are MGHRA and YSYEKL. V was clipped by 2 bases and J by 3 bases, with 9 bases between them.

CDR3 bases: TGCGCCAGCAGCCAAAGGCCGAACACTGAAGCTTTCTTT. As protein: CASSQRPNTEAFF. The chain has TRBV4-3 and TRBJ1-1; no clear D. V gave up 2 bases and J gave up 1 base, with 5 bases separating them. Germline V CDR1 and CDR2: LGHNA, YSLEER. The CDR3 loop spans 13 amino acids.

V usage is TRBV19 and J usage is TRBJ1-1; D might be TRBD1 (5 bases). Germline V gene sequence: CDR1 LNHDA, CDR2 SQIVND (reference sequence). This CDR3 comprises 12 residues. Between the trimmed V and J ends, which lost 8 bases and 3 bases, there was a span of 10 bases. CDR3 sequence reads: CASSGRDTEAFF. CDR3 in DNA: TGTGCCAGTTCGGGCAGGGACACTGAAGCTTTCTTT.

This clone was counted only a few times. V gene TRBV7-7 combines with J gene TRBJ2-5; 8 bases are shared with TRBD2. CDR1 is SSHAT, CDR2 FNYEAQ, per germline (reference sequence). CDR3 length equals 17 residues. J gave up 4 bases and V 0 bases, and 10 bases lay outside the gene matches. CDR3 nucleotides: TGTGCCAGCAGCTTAGCCCAATTCGGGGGGGAAGGAGAGACCCAGTACTTC. The encoded protein is CASSLAQFGGEGETQYF.

The chain employs TRBV27 and TRBJ2-7, with D unclear. The CDR3 runs 13 residues. Germline V gene lookup returns CDR1 MNHEY and CDR2 SMNVEV (reference sequence). The V gene lost 6 bases and the J gene lost 2 bases, with 11 bases spanning the gap. The DNA of the CDR3 is TGTGCCAGCAGCCAAAGCGATACCTACGAGCAGTACTTC. Amino acid sequence: CASSQSDTYEQYF.

This chain connects TRBV5-1 to TRBJ2-3; D is possibly TRBD2 (5 bases). Deletions cut 4 bases from V and 0 bases from J, with 6 bases between. This CDR3 has 13 residues. CDR1 is SGHRS, CDR2 YFSETQ, per germline. The CDR3 region has the DNA TGCGCCAGCAGCAGAGGGAGCACAGATACGCAGTATTTT. Amino acid sequence: CASSRGSTDTQYF.

This clone was recorded only once. The chain couples TRBV7-2 to TRBJ1-5; no firm D call. Trimming took off 3 bases at V and 3 bases at J, with 6 bases between the two ends. The V gene's germline CDR1 is SGHTA and CDR2 FQGNSA. The CDR3 length is 13 residues. The CDR3 is CASSFLANQPQHF. The CDR3 DNA reads TGTGCCAGCAGCTTTTTAGCCAATCAGCCCCAGCATTTT.

V gene TRBV7-8 combines with J gene TRBJ2-7, with a possible D match to TRBD2 (6 bases). The CDR3 is made up of 10 amino acids. In germline, CDR1 is SGHVS, CDR2 FQNEAQ. Deletions cut 5 bases from V and 9 bases from J, with 8 bases between. CDR3 residues: CASSGGVQYF. CDR3 nucleotides: TGTGCCAGCAGCGGAGGGGTGCAGTACTTC.

The chain uses TRBV28 and TRBJ2-5; 12 positions agree with TRBD1. The germline gives CDR1 MDHEN, CDR2 SYDVKM. V trimming: 4 bases; J trimming: 4 bases; junction bases outside the gene matches: 10. This CDR3 is built from 17 residues. CDR3 bases: TGTGCCAGCAGTTCCCCCGGGACAGGGGGCGGTTTAGAGACCCAGTACTTC. Translating gives CASSSPGTGGGLETQYF.

J is TRBJ2-3 and V is TRBV30, with D possibly matching TRBD1 (6 bases). Trimming cost V 5 bases and J 0 bases, with 9 bases left between them. This CDR3 is 13 amino acids long. Germline V lookup: CDR1 GTSNPN, CDR2 SVGIG (reference sequence). The DNA for the CDR3 is TGTGCCTGGGACAGGAGAAGCACAGATACGCAGTATTTT. Translating gives CAWDRRSTDTQYF.

The rearrangement uses TRBV30 and TRBJ1-6; TRBD1 aligns across 8 bases. The CDR3 extends over 18 amino acids. V dropped 3 bases and J dropped 8; count of bases not matched to a gene: 18. Germline V CDR1 and CDR2: GTSNPN, SVGIG (reference sequence). The CDR3 coding sequence is TGTGCCTGGAGGGAGGGGACAGGCAACTCGATCATGGATTCACCCCTCCACTTT. Its protein product is CAWREGTGNSIMDSPLHF.

The J gene is TRBJ1-3, the V gene TRBV7-2; D is undetermined. Trimming removed 1 base at V and 7 bases at J, with 14 bases between. The CDR3 is 15 amino acids. From germline, CDR1 is SGHTA and CDR2 FQGNSA. The CDR3 region is CASSLDGGLTNTIYF. CDR3 nucleotides: TGTGCCAGCAGCTTAGACGGAGGGCTGACTAACACCATATATTTT.

The chain carries TRBV3-1 (or the pseudogene TRBV3-2) and TRBJ1-4; D remains unclear. Germline assignment: CDR1 LGHDT and CDR2 YNNKEL (reference sequence). The CDR3 totals 15 residues. The V end was cut by 4 bases, the J end by 4 bases, with 13 bases between. DNA for the CDR3: TGTGCCAGCAGCCCCCGACCCAAGGGTAATGAAAAACTGTTTTTT. Its translation is CASSPRPKGNEKLFF.

DNA of the CDR3: TGCGCCAGCAGCCAACCACAGGGAGGCTATGGCTACACCTTC. Its translation is CASSQPQGGYGYTF. V usage is TRBV4-1 and J usage is TRBJ1-2; a weak D match, TRBD1 (6 bases). CDR3 length equals 14 residues. Germline loops: CDR1 MGHRA, CDR2 YSYEKL. V shed 2 bases and J shed 4 bases, with 11 bases lying between them.

The V and J genes are TRBV5-5 and TRBJ1-1; the D gene is possibly TRBD1 (6 bases). Trimming left V 6 bases short and J 3 bases short, with 18 bases between. This CDR3 comprises 15 residues. The germline V gene encodes CDR1 SGHKS and CDR2 YYEKEE (reference sequence). The CDR3 spells CASTWGAGGDTEAFF. CDR3 DNA: TGTGCCAGCACCTGGGGGGCAGGTGGGGACACTGAAGCTTTCTTT.

J is TRBJ2-5 and V is TRBV7-2, with a weak D call TRBD1 (5 bases). The ends were cut back, 0 bases at V and 5 bases at J, with 13 bases in the middle. The CDR3 extends over 15 amino acids. Germline V CDR1 and CDR2: SGHTA, FQGNSA. The chain's CDR3 is CASSLAGLGAETQYF. The CDR3 bases are TGTGCCAGCAGCTTAGCGGGGCTAGGGGCGGAGACCCAGTACTTC.

The table lists this clone with a few counts. The chain combines TRBV12-3 or TRBV12-4 with TRBJ2-1, with D unclear. The CDR3 has 12 amino acids. Trimming took 6 bases from V and 10 from J, leaving 13 bases between them. The CDR3 sequence is CASSPGFGEQFF. CDR3 bases: TGTGCCAGCAGCCCCGGTTTTGGGGAGCAGTTCTTC.